One sample yielded the 32 T cell receptor beta chains listed below, sequenced in a study of blood T cell repertoires in COVID-19. The repertoire was sequenced with immunoSEQ multiplex PCR; TCRdb's copy has only in-frame clones and lacks some. The sample includes 300,000 to 500,000 clones, more than 75% of them seen just once. Sequencing used PBMCs or T cells enriched from blood (not recorded which). These receptors all come from a woman in her twenties or thirties with acute COVID-19.

The rearrangement uses TRBV5-6 and TRBJ2-7, with TRBD2 matching 8 bases. Trimming took 0 bases from V and 6 from J; bases not matched to a gene: 5. The V gene's germline CDR1 is SGHDT and CDR2 YYEEEE. This CDR3 has 14 amino acids. The DNA for the CDR3 is TGTGCCAGCAGCTTGGGCGGGGGGCGCGCCGAGCAGTACTTC. It encodes CASSLGGGRAEQYF.

This clone has just one count. This chain links TRBV7-8 with TRBJ1-1, with D perhaps matching TRBD1 (5 bases). The CDR3 totals 13 residues. With 3 bases removed from V and 3 bases from J, the gap between germline ends came to 8 bases. Germline CDR1 SGHVS, CDR2 FQNEAQ. This CDR3 is CASSLGGDTEAFF. CDR3 coding DNA: TGTGCCAGCAGCTTGGGGGGGGACACTGAAGCTTTCTTT.

V usage is TRBV7-7 and J usage is TRBJ2-3; 10 positions agree with TRBD1. CDR1 and CDR2 (germline): SSHAT, FNYEAQ (reference sequence). Losses at the gene ends were 6 bases for V and 5 bases for J; bases not matched to a gene: 8. The CDR3 has 15 residues. The CDR3 sequence: CASSPGTGAKDTQYF. For the CDR3, the DNA is TGTGCCAGCAGTCCCGGGACAGGGGCCAAAGATACGCAGTATTTT.

This chain connects TRBV4-1 to TRBJ1-5; D is ambiguous. The CDR3 runs to 13 residues. Trimming pared 4 bases from V and 5 bases from J, leaving 9 bases between. The germline V gene encodes CDR1 MGHRA and CDR2 YSYEKL. The CDR3 is CASSLQEHQPQHF. As DNA, the CDR3 is TGCGCCAGCAGCCTCCAGGAACATCAGCCCCAGCATTTT.

CDR3 nucleotide sequence: TGCGCCAGCGGATGGACAGGGGAGGGATACAATGAGCAGTTCTTC. Amino acid sequence: CASGWTGEGYNEQFF. This chain links TRBV5-1 with TRBJ2-1; 9 bases fit TRBD1. Germline V gives CDR1 SGHRS, CDR2 YFSETQ. This CDR3 region has 15 residues. V lost 7 bases, J lost 4 bases, and 9 bases stayed unmatched.

The rearrangement links TRBV20-1 to TRBJ1-1; the D is unclear. The CDR3 is made up of 12 amino acids. CDR1 is DFQATT, CDR2 SNEGSKA, per germline (reference sequence). V was trimmed by 3 bases and J by 4 bases, leaving 9 bases between them. The CDR3 DNA follows: TGCAGTGCTAGTCGGGAGGGCACTGAAGCTTTCTTT. As protein: CSASREGTEAFF.

V usage is TRBV3-1 (or the pseudogene TRBV3-2) and J usage is TRBJ2-3; 7 bases are a match to TRBD1. CDR3 length: 15 residues. Germline CDR1 and CDR2: LGHDT and YNNKEL (reference sequence). Unmatched junction bases numbered 7, after V lost 2 bases and J lost 5 bases. The CDR3 sequence is CASSQRGGRGDTQYF. CDR3 nucleotides: TGTGCCAGCAGCCAACGAGGGGGCCGGGGAGATACGCAGTATTTT.

V and J are TRBV7-2 and TRBJ1-5; D perhaps matches TRBD1 (5 bases). The V end was cut by 1 base, the J end by 5 bases, with 12 bases between. This CDR3 contains 15 residues. Germline V gene data show CDR1 as SGHTA and CDR2 as FQGNSA. The CDR3 region is CASSLDGGVYQPQHF. CDR3 bases: TGTGCCAGCAGCTTAGACGGGGGGGTCTATCAGCCCCAGCATTTT.

The genes are TRBV5-1 and TRBJ1-1, with a possible D match to TRBD1 (6 bases). Germline values: CDR1 SGHRS, CDR2 YFSETQ. This CDR3 spans 13 amino acids. V shed 0 bases and J shed 8 bases, with 11 bases lying between them. CDR3 DNA: TGCGCCAGCAGCTTGGGGGACACAGGCGAAGCTTTCTTT. This codes for CASSLGDTGEAFF.

As DNA, the CDR3 is TGTGCCAGTAGTCTAGGACAGAGCTCCTACAATGAGCAGTTCTTC. Protein product: CASSLGQSSYNEQFF. The V call is TRBV19, the J call TRBJ2-1, with D possibly being TRBD1 (6 bases). V lost 5 bases and J lost 0, with 11 bases in between. The CDR3 sequence is 15 residues long. Per the germline V gene, CDR1 is LNHDA and CDR2 is SQIVND (reference sequence).

The rearrangement uses TRBV5-5 and TRBJ1-6, with 9 bases lining up with TRBD1. Losses at the gene ends were 3 bases for V and 6 bases for J; bases not matched to a gene: 1. CDR1 is SGHKS and CDR2 is YYEKEE in the germline V gene (reference sequence). This CDR3 spans 14 amino acids. The CDR3 sequence: CASSWGQGNSPLHF. The CDR3 DNA is TGTGCCAGCAGCTGGGGACAGGGTAATTCACCCCTCCACTTT.

As to this clone: It may be a read error: a sequence one base away is much more abundant. The same CDR3 can be traced to other DNA sequences in this sample. Here the CDR3 reads CASSYSGGGNSPLHF. CDR3 DNA: TGTGCCAGCAGTTACTCTGGCGGGGGGAATTCACCCCTCCACTTT. The chain employs TRBV6-5 and TRBJ1-6; D possibly corresponds to TRBD1 (5 bases). CDR1 MNHEY and CDR2 SVGAGI come from the germline V gene. CDR3 length equals 15 residues. Between the trimmed V and J ends, which lost 0 bases and 7 bases, there was a span of 10 bases.

This chain connects TRBV5-1 to TRBJ1-4; no clear D gene. The CDR3 is 14 residues long. V lost 5 bases to trimming and J lost 2 bases, with 10 bases between them. Germline CDR1 reads SGHRS; CDR2 reads YFSETQ. The CDR3, as DNA: TGCGCCAGCAGATTCGCAGGCACTAATGAAAAACTGTTTTTT. Residues: CASRFAGTNEKLFF. The variable domain in full, with the rest retrieved from reference TRBV5-1 and TRBJ1-4, is KAGVTQTPRYLIKTRGQQVTLSCSPISGHRSVSWYQQTPGQGLQFLFEYFSETQRNKGNFPGRFSGRQFSNSRSEMNVSTLELGDSALYLCASRFAGTNEKLFFGSGTQLSVL.

In its sample, this clone was seen once. At the DNA level, this CDR3 is encoded by other sequences in the same sample as well. The rearrangement joins TRBV12-3 or TRBV12-4 to TRBJ1-2; possibly TRBD1 for D (5 bases). The CDR3 spans 13 residues. V was clipped by 3 bases and J by 2 bases, with 7 bases between them. The DNA of the CDR3 is TGTGCCAGCAGTTTCGCAGGGAACTATGGCTACACCTTC. Protein: CASSFAGNYGYTF.

This rearrangement joins TRBV4-1 to TRBJ1-1; 9 nucleotides match TRBD1. With V trimmed by 5 bases and J by 5 bases, 9 bases remained unmatched. The CDR3 consists of 15 residues. Germline V CDR1 and CDR2: MGHRA, YSYEKL. The chain's CDR3 is CASSTLGQGETEAFF. For the CDR3, the DNA is TGCGCCAGCAGCACATTGGGACAGGGAGAGACTGAAGCTTTCTTT.

This clone was seen a few times. The chain joins TRBV7-3 to TRBJ2-3, with a weak D call TRBD2 (6 bases). This CDR3 comprises 13 residues. The V and J ends lost 5 bases and 1 base respectively, with 7 bases between them. Germline CDR1 reads SGHTA; CDR2 reads FQGTGA. CDR3 loop: CASSGTRTDTQYF. In DNA form, the CDR3 reads TGTGCCAGCAGCGGGACTCGCACAGATACGCAGTATTTT.

V usage is TRBV2 and J usage is TRBJ2-1; D gene uncertain. This CDR3 has 14 residues. Germline V gene data show CDR1 as SNHLY and CDR2 as FYNNEI. V shed 4 bases and J shed 7 bases, with 14 bases lying between them. CDR3 in amino acids: CASSVYSLGNEQFF. DNA of the CDR3: TGTGCCAGCAGTGTCTACAGCTTAGGAAATGAGCAGTTCTTC. The full variable domain, with the rest looked up from reference TRBV2 and TRBJ2-1, is EPEVTQTPSHQVTQMGQEVILRCVPISNHLYFYWYRQILGQKVEFLVSFYNNEISEKSEIFDDQFSVERPDGSNFTLKIRSTKLEDSAMYFCASSVYSLGNEQFFGPGTRLTVL.

This sequence joins TRBV5-4 and TRBJ2-3; 11 positions match TRBD1. The CDR3 runs to 17 residues. J was trimmed by 4 bases and V by 4 bases; bases with no gene match: 11. Germline V gene data show CDR1 as SGHNT and CDR2 as YYREEE (reference sequence). CDR3 protein: CASSSREPGQGADTQYF. The CDR3 bases are TGTGCCAGCAGCAGCCGCGAGCCGGGACAGGGGGCAGATACGCAGTATTTT.

The chain recombines TRBV15 with TRBJ2-7, with D tentatively TRBD1 (5 bases). V lost 0 bases and J lost 4, with 22 bases in between. Germline CDR1 reads LNHNV; CDR2 reads YYDKDF (reference sequence). CDR3 size: 18 residues. The DNA of the CDR3 is TGTGCCACCAGCAGAGATCTTACGTCTCGGGCAGGGCGGTACGAGCAGTACTTC. Translation gives CATSRDLTSRAGRYEQYF.

The chain is built from TRBV5-6 and TRBJ2-7, with D tentatively TRBD1 (5 bases). This CDR3 has 14 residues. V lost 5 bases, J lost 2 bases, and 14 bases lay in between. Germline V gene sequence: CDR1 SGHDT, CDR2 YYEEEE. CDR3 DNA: TGTGCCAGCAGGGCGCAGGGTAGGGCCTACGAGCAGTACTTC. Its translation is CASRAQGRAYEQYF.

This rearrangement joins TRBV5-1 to TRBJ2-3; D gene ambiguous. Trimming removed 0 bases from V and 4 bases from J, with 6 bases in between. Per the germline V gene, CDR1 is SGHRS and CDR2 is YFSETQ. CDR3 length equals 13 residues. The CDR3 region is CASSLAGSDTQYF. CDR3 bases: TGCGCCAGCAGCTTGGCCGGGTCAGATACGCAGTATTTT.

The sample holds one count of this clone. J is TRBJ1-5 and V is TRBV7-9, with D unresolved. The germline V gene encodes CDR1 SEHNR and CDR2 FQNEAQ (reference sequence). Trimming pared 5 bases from V and 4 bases from J, leaving 15 bases between. The CDR3 covers 15 residues. DNA for the CDR3: TGTGCCAGCAGCCTACGGGAAGGAAAAAATCAGCCCCAGCATTTT. It translates to CASSLREGKNQPQHF.

This clone was found once. The gene calls are TRBV30 and TRBJ1-4, with 10 nucleotides matching TRBD1. Germline CDR1 and CDR2: GTSNPN and SVGIG (reference sequence). The CDR3 has 16 residues. The V gene end was trimmed by 0 bases and the J gene end by 6 bases; junction bases not matched to a gene: 7. The CDR3 DNA sequence: TGTGCCTGGAGTGTAACAGGGGGACAGGGGTATGAAAAACTGTTTTTT. Its translation: CAWSVTGGQGYEKLFF.

This CDR3 reads CASSQVLGQGVYDGELFF. CDR3 DNA: TGCGCCAGCAGCCAAGTCCTGGGACAGGGGGTGTACGACGGGGAGCTGTTTTTT. V is TRBV4-1 and J is TRBJ2-2; 11 bases are a match to TRBD1. With 1 base clipped from V and 7 bases from J, the junction kept 11 bases outside the gene matches. CDR3 size: 18 residues. The germline CDR1 and CDR2 sequences are MGHRA and YSYEKL.

This rearrangement joins TRBV2 to TRBJ2-1; TRBD1 is a possible D gene (6 bases). Germline V gene sequence: CDR1 SNHLY, CDR2 FYNNEI. The V gene lost 5 bases and the J gene lost 5 bases, with 10 bases spanning the gap. The CDR3 extends over 13 amino acids. CDR3 sequence (DNA): TGTGCCAGCAGTACGGACAGCGACAATGAGCAGTTCTTC. This gives the protein CASSTDSDNEQFF.

The J gene is TRBJ1-3, the V gene TRBV4-1; D remains unclear. The CDR3 is made up of 16 amino acids. Germline-derived CDR1 and CDR2 are MGHRA and YSYEKL. V lost 1 base, J lost 1 base, and 11 bases lay in between. Here the CDR3 reads CASSQVRQVSGNTIYF. The CDR3 region has the DNA TGCGCCAGCAGCCAAGTCAGACAAGTTTCTGGAAACACCATATATTTT.

V is TRBV7-9 and J is TRBJ1-1; D gene uncertain. This CDR3 is 10 amino acids long. The germline V gene has CDR1 SEHNR and CDR2 FQNEAQ (reference sequence). The germline V and J ends were trimmed by 5 bases and 8 bases, with 6 bases remaining between them. For the CDR3, the DNA is TGTGCCAGCAGCCGCCAGGAAGCTTTCTTT. It yields the protein CASSRQEAFF. The whole variable domain, remainder taken from reference TRBV7-9 and TRBJ1-1, is DTGVSQNPRHKITKRGQNVTFRCDPISEHNRLYWYRQTLGQGPEFLTYFQNEAQLEKSRLLSDRFSAERPKGSFSTLEIQRTEQGDSAMYLCASSRQEAFFGQGTRLTVV.

This clone was counted a few times. The chain couples TRBV7-9 to TRBJ1-3; D unclear. Germline CDR1 SEHNR, CDR2 FQNEAQ (reference sequence). CDR3 length: 13 residues. The V end was cut by 2 bases, the J end by 2 bases, with 4 bases between. The CDR3 coding sequence is TGTGCCAGCAGCTTACAAACTGGAAACACCATATATTTT. Translating it yields CASSLQTGNTIYF. The full variable domain, in which reference TRBV7-9 and TRBJ1-3 provide the parts outside the CDR3, is DTGVSQNPRHKITKRGQNVTFRCDPISEHNRLYWYRQTLGQGPEFLTYFQNEAQLEKSRLLSDRFSAERPKGSFSTLEIQRTEQGDSAMYLCASSLQTGNTIYFGEGSWLTVV.

The chain employs TRBV5-5 and TRBJ1-5, with TRBD1 identical over 9 bases. With 3 bases clipped from V and 6 bases from J, the junction kept 4 bases outside the gene matches. The CDR3 extends over 14 amino acids. In germline, CDR1 is SGHKS, CDR2 YYEKEE (reference sequence). In nucleotides, the CDR3 is TGTGCCAGCAGCTCGGGACAGGGCCCTCAGCCCCAGCATTTT. It yields the protein CASSSGQGPQPQHF.

This clone appeared once. The rearrangement links TRBV2 to TRBJ2-1; D gene uncertain. In germline, CDR1 is SNHLY, CDR2 FYNNEI. The ends were cut back, 3 bases at V and 4 bases at J, with 7 bases in the middle. This CDR3 is built from 13 residues. The CDR3 here is CASSDLRYNEQFF. The CDR3 DNA sequence: TGTGCCAGCAGTGATTTACGGTACAATGAGCAGTTCTTC.

The chain joins TRBV5-1 to TRBJ2-5, with a weak D call TRBD2 (6 bases). This CDR3 region has 15 residues. V dropped 6 bases and J dropped 1 base, with 16 bases sitting between them. Germline CDR1 is SGHRS and CDR2 is YFSETQ. In DNA, the CDR3 is TGCGCCAGCACCCTTGGAGGGACTGCCCAAGAGACCCAGTACTTC. Its protein is CASTLGGTAQETQYF.

This chain uses TRBV9 with TRBJ2-1; 8 bases align to TRBD2. CDR3 size: 15 residues. Trimming cost V 0 bases and J 4 bases; bases outside gene matches: 3. Germline V gene data show CDR1 as SGDLS and CDR2 as YYNGEE. CDR3 in amino acids: CASSVDGGAYNEQFF. CDR3 in DNA: TGTGCCAGCAGCGTAGACGGGGGGGCTTACAATGAGCAGTTCTTC.